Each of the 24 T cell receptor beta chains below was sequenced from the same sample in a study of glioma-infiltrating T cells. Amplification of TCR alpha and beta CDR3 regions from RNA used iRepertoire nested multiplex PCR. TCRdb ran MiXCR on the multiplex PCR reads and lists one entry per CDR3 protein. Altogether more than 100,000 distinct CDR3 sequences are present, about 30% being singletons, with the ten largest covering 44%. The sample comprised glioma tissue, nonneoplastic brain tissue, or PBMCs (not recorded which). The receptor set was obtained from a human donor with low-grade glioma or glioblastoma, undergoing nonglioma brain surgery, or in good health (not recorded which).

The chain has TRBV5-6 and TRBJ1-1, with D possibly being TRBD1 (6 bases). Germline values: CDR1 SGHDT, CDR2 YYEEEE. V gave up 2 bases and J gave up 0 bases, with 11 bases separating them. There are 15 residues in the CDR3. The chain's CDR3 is CASSLLGQMNTEAFF. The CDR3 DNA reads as TGTGCCAGCAGCTTACTCGGACAGATGAACACTGAAGCTTTCTTT.

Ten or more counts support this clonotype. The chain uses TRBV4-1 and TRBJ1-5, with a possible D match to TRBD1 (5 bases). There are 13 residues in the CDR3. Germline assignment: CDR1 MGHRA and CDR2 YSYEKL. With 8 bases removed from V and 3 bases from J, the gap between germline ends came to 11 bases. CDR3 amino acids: CASSRGNNQPQHF. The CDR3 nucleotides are TGCGCCAGCTCACGGGGGAACAATCAGCCCCAGCATTTT.

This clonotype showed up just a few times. The DNA of the CDR3 is TGTGCCAGCAACGGACAGGGCTGTGGCTACACCTTC. Protein product: CASNGQGCGYTF. V and J are TRBV12-3 or TRBV12-4 and TRBJ1-2; 8 bases are shared with TRBD1. The CDR3 runs 12 residues. V was clipped by 7 bases and J by 7 bases; unmatched bases: 5.

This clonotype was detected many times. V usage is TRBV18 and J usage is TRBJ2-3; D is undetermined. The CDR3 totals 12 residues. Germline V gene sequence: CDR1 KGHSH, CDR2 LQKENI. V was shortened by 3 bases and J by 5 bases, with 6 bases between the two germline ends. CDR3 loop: CASSPGKDTQYF. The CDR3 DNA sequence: TGTGCCAGCTCACCGGGAAAAGATACGCAGTATTTT.

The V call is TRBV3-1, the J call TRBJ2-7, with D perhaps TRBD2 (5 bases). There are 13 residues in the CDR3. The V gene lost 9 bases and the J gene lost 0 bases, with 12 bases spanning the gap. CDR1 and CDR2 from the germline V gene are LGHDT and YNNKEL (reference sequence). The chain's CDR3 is CASRASPSYEQYF. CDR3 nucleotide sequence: TGTGCCAGTCGGGCTAGCCCCTCCTACGAGCAGTACTTC.

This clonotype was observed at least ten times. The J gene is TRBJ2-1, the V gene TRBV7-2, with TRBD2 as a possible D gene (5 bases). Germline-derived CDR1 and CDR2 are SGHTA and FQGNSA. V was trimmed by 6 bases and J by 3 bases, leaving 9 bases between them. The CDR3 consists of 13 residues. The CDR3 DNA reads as TGTGCCAGCAGTCGCACTAGCTACAATGAGCAGTTCTTC. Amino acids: CASSRTSYNEQFF.

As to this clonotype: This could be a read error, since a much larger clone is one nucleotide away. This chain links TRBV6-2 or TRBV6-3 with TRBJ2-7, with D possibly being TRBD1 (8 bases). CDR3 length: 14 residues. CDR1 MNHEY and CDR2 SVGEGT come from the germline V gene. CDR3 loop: CAGRGTGGGYEQYF. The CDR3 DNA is TGTGCCGGCAGGGGTACAGGGGGGGGATACGAGCAGTACTTC.

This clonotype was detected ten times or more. The CDR3: CASSGLRGGKGQFF. The CDR3 nucleotides read TGTGCCAGCAGTGGTCTTCGGGGGGGAAAGGGGCAGTTCTTC. The V call is TRBV2, the J call TRBJ2-1; 8 nucleotides agree with TRBD2. V shed 4 bases, J shed 12 bases, and the junction held 11 bases outside the gene matches. Germline V gene lookup returns CDR1 SNHLY and CDR2 FYNNEI. This CDR3 is 14 amino acids long.

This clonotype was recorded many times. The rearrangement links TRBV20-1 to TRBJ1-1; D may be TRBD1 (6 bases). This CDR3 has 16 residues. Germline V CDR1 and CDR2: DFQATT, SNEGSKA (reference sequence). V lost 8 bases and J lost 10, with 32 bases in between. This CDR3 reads CSTEGAGVSKGIGAFF. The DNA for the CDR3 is TGCAGTACCGAAGGGGCAGGGGTATCTAAGGGGATCGGAGCTTTCTTT.

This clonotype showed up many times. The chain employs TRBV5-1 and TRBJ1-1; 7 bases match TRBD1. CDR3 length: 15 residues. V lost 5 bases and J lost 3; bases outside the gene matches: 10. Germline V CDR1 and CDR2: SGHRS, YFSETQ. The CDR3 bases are TGCGCCAGCAGACGCACTGCAGGGGGGGACACTGAAGCTTTCTTT. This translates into CASRRTAGGDTEAFF.

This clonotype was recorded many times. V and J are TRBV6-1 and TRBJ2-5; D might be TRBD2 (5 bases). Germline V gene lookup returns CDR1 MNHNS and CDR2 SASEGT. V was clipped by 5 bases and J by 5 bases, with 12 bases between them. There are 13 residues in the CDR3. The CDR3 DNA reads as TGTGCCAGCAGTTATCTTAGCGTGGAGACCCAGTACTTC. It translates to CASSYLSVETQYF.

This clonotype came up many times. The CDR3 protein is CASSLSRWDGELYGYTF. DNA of the CDR3: TGTGCCAGCAGTTTATCAAGATGGGACGGAGAACTCTATGGCTACACCTTC. This chain joins TRBV6-1 and TRBJ1-2, with D perhaps matching TRBD1 (5 bases). The germline V and J ends were trimmed by 5 bases and 4 bases, with 23 bases remaining between them. Germline V gene sequence: CDR1 MNHNS, CDR2 SASEGT. The CDR3 contains 17 residues.

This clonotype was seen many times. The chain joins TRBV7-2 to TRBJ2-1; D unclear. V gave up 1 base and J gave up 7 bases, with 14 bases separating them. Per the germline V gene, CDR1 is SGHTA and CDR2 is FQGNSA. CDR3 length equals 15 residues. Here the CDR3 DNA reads TGTGCCAGCAGCTTAGAAGGGTCTAGTCGTAATGAGCAGTTCTTC. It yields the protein CASSLEGSSRNEQFF.

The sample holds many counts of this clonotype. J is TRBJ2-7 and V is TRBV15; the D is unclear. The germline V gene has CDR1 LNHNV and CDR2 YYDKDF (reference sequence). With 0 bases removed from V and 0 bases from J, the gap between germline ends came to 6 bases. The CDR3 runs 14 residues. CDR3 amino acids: CATSRDQVSYEQYF. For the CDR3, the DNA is TGTGCCACCAGCAGAGATCAAGTCTCCTACGAGCAGTACTTC.

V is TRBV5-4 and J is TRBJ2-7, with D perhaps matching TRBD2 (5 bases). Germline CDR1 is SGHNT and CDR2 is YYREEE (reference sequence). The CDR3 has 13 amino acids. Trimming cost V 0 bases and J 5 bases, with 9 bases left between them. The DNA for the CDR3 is TGTGCCAGCAGCTTGGCGGGAAGTCACGAGCAGTACTTC. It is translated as CASSLAGSHEQYF.

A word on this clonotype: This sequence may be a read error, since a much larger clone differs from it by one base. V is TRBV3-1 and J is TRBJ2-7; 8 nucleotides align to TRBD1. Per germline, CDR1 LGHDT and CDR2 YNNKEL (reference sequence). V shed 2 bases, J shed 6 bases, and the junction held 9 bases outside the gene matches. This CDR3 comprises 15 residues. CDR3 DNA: TGTGCCAGCAGCCAAACCCACGGGACAGGAACCGAGCAGTACTTC. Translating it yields CASSQTHGTGTEQYF.

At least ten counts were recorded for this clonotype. The DNA for the CDR3 is TGCGCCAGCAGCCAAGATGGACACCGCACAGATACGCAGTATTTT. As protein: CASSQDGHRTDTQYF. This sequence joins TRBV4-1 and TRBJ2-3; TRBD1 might be the D (5 bases). The ends were cut back, 0 bases at V and 1 base at J, with 8 bases in the middle. The CDR3 totals 15 residues. The germline CDR1 and CDR2 sequences are MGHRA and YSYEKL.

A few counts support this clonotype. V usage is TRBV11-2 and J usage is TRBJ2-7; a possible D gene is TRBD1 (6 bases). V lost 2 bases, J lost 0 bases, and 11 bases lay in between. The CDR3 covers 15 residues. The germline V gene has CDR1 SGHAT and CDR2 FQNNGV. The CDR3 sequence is CASSLMGQGSYEQYF. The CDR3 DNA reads TGTGCCAGCAGCTTAATGGGACAAGGCTCCTACGAGCAGTACTTC.

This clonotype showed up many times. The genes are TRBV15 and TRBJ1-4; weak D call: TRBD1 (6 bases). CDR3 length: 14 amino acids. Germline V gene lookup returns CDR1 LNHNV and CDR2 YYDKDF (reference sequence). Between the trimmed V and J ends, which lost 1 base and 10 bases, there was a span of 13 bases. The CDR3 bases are TGTGCCACCAGCAGAGGGGACAACCGTGGAAAACTGTTTTTT. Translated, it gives CATSRGDNRGKLFF.

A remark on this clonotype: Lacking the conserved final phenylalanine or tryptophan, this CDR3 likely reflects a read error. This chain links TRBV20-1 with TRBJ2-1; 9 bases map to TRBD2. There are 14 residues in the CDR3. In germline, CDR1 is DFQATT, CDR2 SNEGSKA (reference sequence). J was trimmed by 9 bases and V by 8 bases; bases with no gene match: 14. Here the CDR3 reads CSSEPGLAVGEQFL. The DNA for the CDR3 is TGCAGTTCGGAACCGGGACTAGCTGTTGGTGAGCAGTTCCTC.

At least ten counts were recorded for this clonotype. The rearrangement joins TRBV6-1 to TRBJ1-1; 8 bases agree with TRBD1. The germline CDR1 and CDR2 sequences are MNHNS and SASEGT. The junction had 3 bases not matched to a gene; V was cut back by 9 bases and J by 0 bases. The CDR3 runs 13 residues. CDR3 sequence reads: CASKTGVNTEAFF. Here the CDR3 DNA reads TGTGCCAGTAAGACAGGGGTGAACACTGAAGCTTTCTTT.

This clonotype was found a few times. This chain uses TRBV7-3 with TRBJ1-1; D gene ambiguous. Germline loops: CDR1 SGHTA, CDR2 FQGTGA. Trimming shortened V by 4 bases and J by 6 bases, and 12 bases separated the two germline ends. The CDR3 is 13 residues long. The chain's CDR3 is CASSSIISAEAFF. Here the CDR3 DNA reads TGTGCCAGCAGCTCTATTATATCGGCTGAAGCTTTCTTT. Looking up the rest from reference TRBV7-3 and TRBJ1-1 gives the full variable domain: GAGVSQTPSNKVTEKGKYVELRCDPISGHTALYWYRQSLGQGPEFLIYFQGTGAADDSGLPNDRFFAVRPEGSVSTLKIQRTERGDSAVYLCASSSIISAEAFFGQGTRLTVV.

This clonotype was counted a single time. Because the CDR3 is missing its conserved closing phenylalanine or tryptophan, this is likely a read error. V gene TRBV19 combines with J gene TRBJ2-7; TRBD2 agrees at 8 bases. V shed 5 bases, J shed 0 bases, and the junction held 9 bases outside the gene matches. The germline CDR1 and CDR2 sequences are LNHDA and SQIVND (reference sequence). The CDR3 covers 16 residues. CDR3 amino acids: CASSFLAGPSSYEQYS. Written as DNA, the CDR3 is TGTGCCAGTAGTTTCTTAGCGGGGCCAAGCTCCTACGAGCAGTACTCC.

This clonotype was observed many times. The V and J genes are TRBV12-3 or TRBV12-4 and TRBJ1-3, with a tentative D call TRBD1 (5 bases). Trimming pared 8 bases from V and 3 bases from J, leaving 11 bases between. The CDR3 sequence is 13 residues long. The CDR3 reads CASEPQGGNTIYF. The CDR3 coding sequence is TGTGCCAGCGAACCCCAGGGTGGAAACACCATATATTTT.